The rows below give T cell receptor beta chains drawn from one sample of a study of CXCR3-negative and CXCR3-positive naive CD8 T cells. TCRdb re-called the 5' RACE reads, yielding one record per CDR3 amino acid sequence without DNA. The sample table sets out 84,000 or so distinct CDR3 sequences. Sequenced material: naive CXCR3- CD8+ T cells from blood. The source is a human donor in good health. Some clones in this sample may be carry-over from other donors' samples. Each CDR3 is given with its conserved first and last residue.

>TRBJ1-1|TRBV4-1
CASSQGTGPEAFF
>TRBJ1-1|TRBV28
CASKLTENTEAFF
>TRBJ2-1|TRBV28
CASSSTRNEQFF
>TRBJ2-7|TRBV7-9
CARPGRGVPGEQYF
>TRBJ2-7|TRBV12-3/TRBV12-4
CASSSLGAGEQYF
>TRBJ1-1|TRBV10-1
CASSDTGTVNTEAFF
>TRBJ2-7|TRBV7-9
CASSPDRSYEQYF
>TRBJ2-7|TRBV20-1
CSARDWGQGTYEQYF
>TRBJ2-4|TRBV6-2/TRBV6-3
CASSSTRNIQYF
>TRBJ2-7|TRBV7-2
CASSLDLSYEQYF
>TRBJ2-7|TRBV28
CASRGRGDEQYF
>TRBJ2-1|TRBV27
CASSLSTGTDNEQFF
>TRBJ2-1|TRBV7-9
CASEGPQYNEQFF
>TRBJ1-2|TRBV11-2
CASSSPGGLATSNYGYTF
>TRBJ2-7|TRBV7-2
CASSSTSGEQYF
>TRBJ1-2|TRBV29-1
CSVVGPAINYGYTF
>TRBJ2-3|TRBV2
CASSEGYRVETDTQYF
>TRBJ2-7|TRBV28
CASSSLLQRVTYEQYF
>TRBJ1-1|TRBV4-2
CASSRLGTEAFF
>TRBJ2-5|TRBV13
CASSFRGRTGGQETQYF
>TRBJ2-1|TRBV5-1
CASSLPGLAAGSSYNEQFF
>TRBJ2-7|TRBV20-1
CSASRQLVYEQYF